Reported below is one T cell receptor beta chain. Its antigen is not yet known. Within one base of it there is no much larger clone, and no base qualities were kept. The data were obtained in a study of blood T cell repertoires in COVID-19 (dated by TCRdb to about 2020). As for the study more broadly: The collaborator samples originated in the United States, Italy and Spain and spanned the acute and convalescent phases of COVID-19. The prospective study material was composed of cDNA or gDNA derived from T cells, B-cell-depleted T cells, or PBMCs. Nearly every sample came with metadata listing a de-identified subject ID, COVID-19 status, age in years and sex. The dataset comprised deeply sampled blood TCRbeta repertoires from subjects exposed to, actively infected with, or recovered from COVID-19. The repertoires were made available in a free public database intended to serve as a resource for research on the immune response to SARS-CoV-2. Where available, HLA class I and class II types were obtained from metadata supplied by the sample provider rather than from assay-based typing. Samples were obtained from the ongoing ImmuneRACE study (first 160 participants) and from approximately 1,200 subjects provided by 6 global collaborators.

Paper-wide results and their limitations: The quantity of clinical and demographic metadata differed by source and by participant and was supplied without curation.

One collaborating source in Seattle enrolled patients while the patients were actively infected and followed the patients over time throughout the course of disease. Collaborating institutions collected whole blood in K2EDTA tubes following their own protocols. Collaborator samples were shipped for TCRbeta analysis as frozen whole blood, isolated PBMCs, or DNA extracted from either sample type. Compared with germline, V lacks 5 bases and J lacks 11 bases; bases without a gene match: 6. The CDR3 sequence holds 12 residues, the cysteine and phenylalanine included. Only the CDR3 portion is preserved as DNA: 36 bases, with reading frame beginning at the first base. TCRbeta CDR3 regions were amplified from genomic DNA using the immunoSEQ Assay, a bias-controlled multiplex PCR. Per the authors' processing: The number of nucleated cells in each sample was estimated from the amplification of reference gene primers within the assay. To quantify the absolute abundance of each unique TCRbeta CDR3 rearrangement, sequence reads were collapsed and filtered. Productive Simpson clonality was computed per sample as the square root of Simpson's diversity index over productive rearrangements. The table was pulled from immuneACCESS by TCRdb, which kept in-frame rearrangements only. Such tables lose some clones; where checked, under half of the loss comes from unresolved V genes, and the rest has no known cause. That table is the source of V, J and clone size, and D and trimming were worked out from the DNA. The sample table records 90,000 or so clones; roughly 90% of these occur just once. The ten largest clonotypes hold about 4.8% of the sample.

The chain links TRBV12-3 or TRBV12-4 with TRBJ1-1, with 9 middle bases fitting TRBD1. The source material was peripheral blood. The clonotype was recovered from a man aged 55 to 69 with COVID-19, enrolled during active disease. The bases read TGTGCCAGCAGTAGGGGCGGACAGGGGGCTTTCTTT. This gives the protein CASSRGGQGAFF.